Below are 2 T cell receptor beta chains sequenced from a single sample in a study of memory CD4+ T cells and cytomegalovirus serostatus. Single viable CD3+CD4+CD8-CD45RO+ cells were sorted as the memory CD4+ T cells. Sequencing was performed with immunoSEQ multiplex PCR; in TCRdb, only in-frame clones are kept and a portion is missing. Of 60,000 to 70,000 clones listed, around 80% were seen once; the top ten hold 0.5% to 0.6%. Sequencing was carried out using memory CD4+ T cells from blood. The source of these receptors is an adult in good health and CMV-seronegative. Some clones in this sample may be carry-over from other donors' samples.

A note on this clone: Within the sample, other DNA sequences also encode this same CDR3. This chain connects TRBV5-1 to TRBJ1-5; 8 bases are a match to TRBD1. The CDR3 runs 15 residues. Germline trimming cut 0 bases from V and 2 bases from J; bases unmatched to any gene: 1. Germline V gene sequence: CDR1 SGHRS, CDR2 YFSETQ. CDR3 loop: CASSLAGGGNQPQHF. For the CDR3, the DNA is TGCGCCAGCAGCTTGGCAGGGGGCGGCAATCAGCCCCAGCATTTT.

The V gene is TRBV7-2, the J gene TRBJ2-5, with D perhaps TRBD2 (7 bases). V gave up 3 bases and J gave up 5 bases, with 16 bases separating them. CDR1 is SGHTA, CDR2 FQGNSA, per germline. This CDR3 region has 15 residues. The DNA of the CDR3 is TGTGCCAGCAGCTTTGGGTACGCGGGGGCGGAGACCCAGTACTTC. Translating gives CASSFGYAGAETQYF.